This paragraph covers one T cell receptor (beta chain) sequence. Its matching antigen is unknown. 13 Jbeta primers and 60 Vbeta primers were used for the PCR. Assay used: immunoSEQ multiplex PCR; TCRdb lists only in-frame clones, some missing. The sample lists some 65,000 clones, almost 80% occurring once. This sample stems from a study of cytomegalovirus exposure and HLA in healthy donors. Points from the study as a whole: In an earlier analysis, in some 540 donors, most V segments appeared productive either ~90% or ~30% of the time. Links to common viral pathogens appeared, in a later analysis, for several of the most significant clusters. In a later analysis, 16,951 TCR beta sequences were associated with HLA alleles at 0.05 false discovery rate.

What was sequenced was PBMCs. This sequence was found in a girl aged 5-17 years in good health and CMV-seropositive.

CDR3 region: CASSFSTGGGEKLFF. In DNA, the CDR3 is TGTGCCAGCAGTTTCTCGACCGGGGGGGGTGAAAAACTGTTTTTT. The V and J genes are TRBV28 and TRBJ1-4; D is possibly TRBD1 (5 bases). The CDR3 totals 15 residues. Germline CDR1 reads MDHEN; CDR2 reads SYDVKM. V lost 3 bases and J 7 bases, leaving 15 bases between the germline ends.